This T cell receptor (beta chain) was obtained from a study of control samples from healthy donors and cancer patients. After removal of 4 bases from V and 1 base from J, the junction contained 4 bases not matched to a gene. CDR3 size: 15 residues. Germline values: CDR1 SGHRS, CDR2 YFSETQ. Sequencing used immunoSEQ multiplex PCR; TCRdb keeps in-frame clones, though not all of them. Here the sample spans under 300,000 clones, around 79% being singletons. This clonotype was sampled from a woman aged 55-75 years with lung cancer. The chain has TRBV5-1 and TRBJ2-1, with 8 bases aligning to TRBD1. The sample consisted of PBMCs. This CDR3 reads CASSSQGASYNEQFF. The DNA of the CDR3 is TGCGCCAGCAGCAGCCAGGGGGCGTCCTACAATGAGCAGTTCTTC. The full variable domain, its missing parts supplied by reference TRBV5-1 and TRBJ2-1, is KAGVTQTPRYLIKTRGQQVTLSCSPISGHRSVSWYQQTPGQGLQFLFEYFSETQRNKGNFPGRFSGRQFSNSRSEMNVSTLELGDSALYLCASSSQGASYNEQFFGPGTRLTVL.